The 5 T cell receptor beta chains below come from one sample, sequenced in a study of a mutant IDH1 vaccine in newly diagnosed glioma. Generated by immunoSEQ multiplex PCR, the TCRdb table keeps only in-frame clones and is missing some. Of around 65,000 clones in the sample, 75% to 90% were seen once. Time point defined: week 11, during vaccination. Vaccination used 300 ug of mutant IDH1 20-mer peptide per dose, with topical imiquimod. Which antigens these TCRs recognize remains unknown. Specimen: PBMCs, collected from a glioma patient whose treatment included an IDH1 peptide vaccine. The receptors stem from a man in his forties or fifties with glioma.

The CDR3: CASSLPIMEAFF. In DNA form, the CDR3 reads TGTGCCAGCAGTTTACCCATTATGGAAGCTTTCTTT. The rearrangement joins TRBV28 to TRBJ1-1, with unresolved D. Germline V gene data show CDR1 as MDHEN and CDR2 as SYDVKM. CDR3 length equals 12 residues. Trimming removed 2 bases at V and 8 bases at J, with 9 bases between.

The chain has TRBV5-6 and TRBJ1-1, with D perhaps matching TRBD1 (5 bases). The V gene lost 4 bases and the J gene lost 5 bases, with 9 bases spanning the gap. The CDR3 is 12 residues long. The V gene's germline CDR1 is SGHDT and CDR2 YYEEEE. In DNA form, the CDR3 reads TGTGCCAGCAGCGTCCAGGGTACTGAAGCTTTCTTT. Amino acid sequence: CASSVQGTEAFF. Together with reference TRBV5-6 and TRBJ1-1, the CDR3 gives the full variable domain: DAGVTQSPTHLIKTRGQQVTLRCSPKSGHDTVSWYQQALGQGPQFIFQYYEEEERQRGNFPDRFSGHQFPNYSSELNVNALLLGDSALYLCASSVQGTEAFFGQGTRLTVV.

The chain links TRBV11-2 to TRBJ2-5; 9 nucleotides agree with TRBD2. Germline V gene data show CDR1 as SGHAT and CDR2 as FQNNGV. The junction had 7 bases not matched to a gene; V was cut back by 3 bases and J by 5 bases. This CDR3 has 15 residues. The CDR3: CASSLRLAEGETQYF. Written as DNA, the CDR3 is TGTGCCAGCAGCTTGCGACTAGCGGAGGGGGAGACCCAGTACTTC.

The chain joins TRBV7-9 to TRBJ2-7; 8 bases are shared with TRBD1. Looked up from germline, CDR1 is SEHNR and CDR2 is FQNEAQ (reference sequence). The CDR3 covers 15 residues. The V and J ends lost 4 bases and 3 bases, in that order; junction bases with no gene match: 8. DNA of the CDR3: TGTGCCAGCAGCTCCGGACAGGGTTTCAACTACGAGCAGTACTTC. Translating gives CASSSGQGFNYEQYF.

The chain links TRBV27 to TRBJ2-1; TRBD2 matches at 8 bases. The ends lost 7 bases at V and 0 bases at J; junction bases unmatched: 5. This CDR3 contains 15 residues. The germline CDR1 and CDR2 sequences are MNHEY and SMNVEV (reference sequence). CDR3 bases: TGTGCCAGCAATATAGCGGGAAGCTCCTACAATGAGCAGTTCTTC. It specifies CASNIAGSSYNEQFF.